This is a list of T cell receptor beta chains from one sample in a study of blood T cell repertoires in COVID-19. Measured with immunoSEQ multiplex PCR; TCRdb has only the in-frame clones, and not every one. The sample contains some 220,000 clones, roughly 84% of which appear only once. The sequencing input was peripheral blood. The source of these receptors is a woman in her sixties who had recovered from COVID-19. Each CDR3 is given with its conserved first and last residue. The D gene is left open where the match is weak. Not every row has a clone size; where given, it reads once, few, many or a size class.

d_gene: NA
abundance: once
v_gene: TRBV9
j_gene: TRBJ1-2
CDR3aa: CASRPLAGIYGYTF
CDR3nt: TGTGCCAGCCGCCCCTTAGCGGGGATCTATGGCTACACCTTC

d_gene: NA
abundance: NA
v_gene: TRBV9
j_gene: TRBJ1-2
CDR3aa: CASSVTENYGYTF
CDR3nt: TGTGCCAGCAGCGTAACTGAGAACTATGGCTACACCTTC

d_gene: TRBD1
abundance: NA
v_gene: TRBV5-6
j_gene: TRBJ1-2
CDR3aa: CASSLNRGKIYGYTF
CDR3nt: TGTGCCAGCAGCTTAAACAGGGGGAAGATTTATGGCTACACCTTC

d_gene: TRBD2
abundance: NA
v_gene: TRBV5-1
j_gene: TRBJ2-5
CDR3aa: CASSPGGLAGVKETQYF
CDR3nt: TGCGCCAGCAGCCCGGGGGGGCTAGCGGGGGTAAAAGAGACCCAGTACTTC

d_gene: TRBD1
abundance: few
v_gene: TRBV5-1
j_gene: TRBJ1-2
CDR3aa: CASSDRDYGYTF
CDR3nt: TGCGCCAGCAGTGACAGGGACTATGGCTACACCTTC

d_gene: TRBD1
abundance: NA
v_gene: TRBV3-1/TRBV3-2
j_gene: TRBJ2-7
CDR3aa: CASSQGDRDVRQYF
CDR3nt: TGTGCCAGCAGCCAAGGAGACAGGGACGTGAGGCAGTACTTC

d_gene: TRBD1
abundance: NA
v_gene: TRBV19
j_gene: TRBJ1-1
CDR3aa: CASSIRDRGTEAFF
CDR3nt: TGTGCCAGTAGTATAAGGGACAGGGGGACTGAAGCTTTCTTT

d_gene: NA
abundance: NA
v_gene: TRBV5-1
j_gene: TRBJ2-7
CDR3aa: CASSLGSGSSYEQYF
CDR3nt: TGCGCCAGCAGCTTGGGGTCGGGGAGCTCCTACGAGCAGTACTTC

d_gene: TRBD1
abundance: NA
v_gene: TRBV9
j_gene: TRBJ2-3
CDR3aa: CASSPRQGLVVDTQYF
CDR3nt: TGTGCCAGCAGCCCCCGACAGGGGCTGGTCGTAGATACGCAGTATTTT

d_gene: NA
abundance: NA
v_gene: TRBV6-5
j_gene: TRBJ2-7
CDR3aa: CASSYLAVRTYEQYF
CDR3nt: TGTGCCAGCAGTTACCTGGCAGTTCGAACCTACGAGCAGTACTTC

d_gene: TRBD2
abundance: NA
v_gene: TRBV11-2
j_gene: TRBJ2-2
CDR3aa: CASSPIAGLGTGELFF
CDR3nt: TGTGCCAGCAGCCCTATAGCGGGGTTGGGCACCGGGGAGCTGTTTTTT

d_gene: NA
abundance: NA
v_gene: TRBV7-2
j_gene: TRBJ2-7
CDR3aa: CASSSPGLGSLYEQYF
CDR3nt: TGTGCCAGCAGCTCCCCGGGTCTGGGTTCCCTTTACGAGCAGTACTTC

d_gene: NA
abundance: once
v_gene: TRBV28
j_gene: TRBJ1-3
CDR3aa: CASSPPGGRNTIYF
CDR3nt: TGTGCCAGCAGCCCCCCGGGGGGTAGGAACACCATATATTTT

d_gene: NA
abundance: NA
v_gene: TRBV7-9
j_gene: TRBJ1-3
CDR3aa: CASSLGGQSGNTIYF
CDR3nt: TGTGCCAGCAGCTTAGGGGGACAATCTGGAAACACCATATATTTT

d_gene: NA
abundance: NA
v_gene: TRBV5-6
j_gene: TRBJ1-1
CDR3aa: CASSLIGARSTEAFF
CDR3nt: TGTGCCAGCAGCTTGATTGGGGCGCGGAGCACTGAAGCTTTCTTT

d_gene: TRBD2
abundance: NA
v_gene: TRBV3-1/TRBV3-2
j_gene: TRBJ2-2
CDR3aa: CASSQEGLAGGRNTGELFF
CDR3nt: TGTGCCAGCAGCCAAGAAGGGCTAGCGGGGGGCCGGAACACCGGGGAGCTGTTTTTT

d_gene: TRBD2
abundance: NA
v_gene: TRBV5-1
j_gene: TRBJ2-1
CDR3aa: CASSLGGLATLGSEQFF
CDR3nt: TGCGCCAGCAGCTTGGGAGGACTAGCTACTCTTGGCAGCGAGCAGTTCTTC

d_gene: TRBD1
abundance: NA
v_gene: TRBV29-1
j_gene: TRBJ2-3
CDR3aa: CSVEASGTATDTQYF
CDR3nt: TGCAGCGTTGAAGCGTCCGGGACAGCGACAGATACGCAGTATTTT

d_gene: TRBD1
abundance: NA
v_gene: TRBV5-5
j_gene: TRBJ2-5
CDR3aa: CASSLNGQGGSETQYF
CDR3nt: TGTGCCAGCAGCTTAAACGGACAGGGTGGTTCAGAGACCCAGTACTTC

d_gene: TRBD2
abundance: NA
v_gene: TRBV14
j_gene: TRBJ2-1
CDR3aa: CASGSSGFHEQFF
CDR3nt: TGTGCCAGCGGGTCTAGCGGGTTTCATGAGCAGTTCTTC

d_gene: NA
abundance: once
v_gene: TRBV7-2
j_gene: TRBJ2-2
CDR3aa: CASSFGLNTGELFF
CDR3nt: TGTGCCAGCAGCTTCGGACTAAACACCGGGGAGCTGTTTTTT

d_gene: NA
abundance: NA
v_gene: TRBV30
j_gene: TRBJ2-5
CDR3aa: CAWSNRGSETQYF
CDR3nt: TGTGCCTGGAGTAATCGGGGGAGCGAGACCCAGTACTTC